This is a list of T cell receptor beta chains from one sample in a study of identical twins. TCRdb redid the calling of the 5' RACE reads with MiXCR, one entry per CDR3 protein. This table holds some 440,000 distinct CDR3 sequences, 24% found once. The same specimen was also included in a second study, on T cells expressing NK-cell markers.

The sequenced material came from CD4+ T cells sorted from blood. The receptors here all came from a woman in her late teens or twenties in good health. The CDR3 runs from the conserved cysteine through the conserved F or W. The D gene is left open where the match is weak. Clone sizes are given selectively: once, few, many, or a class where the clone is expanded.

>TRBV7-9|.|once|TRBJ2-3
CASSFFGQHGADTQYF
TGTGCCAGCAGCTTCTTCGGACAGCATGGGGCAGATACGCAGTATTTT
>TRBV2|.|.|TRBJ1-5
CASSVSSGSNQPQHF
TGTGCCAGCAGTGTCTCGTCTGGGAGCAATCAGCCCCAGCATTTT
>TRBV5-6|.|.|TRBJ2-2
CASSLVRGNANTGELFF
TGTGCCAGCAGCTTGGTGAGGGGGAACGCGAACACCGGGGAGCTGTTTTTT
>TRBV9|TRBD2|.|TRBJ2-2
CASSERGPGELFF
TGTGCCAGCAGTGAGCGGGGACCCGGGGAGCTGTTTTTT
>TRBV12-3/TRBV12-4|.|large|TRBJ2-5
CASSLSYQETQYF
TGTGCCAGCAGTTTAAGCTACCAAGAGACCCAGTACTTC
>TRBV5-1|.|few|TRBJ2-2
CASSLDRGPTGELFF
TGCGCCAGCAGCTTGGATCGGGGGCCCACCGGGGAGCTGTTTTTT
>TRBV10-3|.|few|TRBJ2-5
CASSALQPQETQYF
TGTGCCAGCAGCGCTTTACAGCCACAAGAGACCCAGTACTTC
>TRBV5-1|TRBD2|.|TRBJ2-5
CASSLSSGRLQETQYF
TGCGCCAGCAGCTTATCTAGCGGGAGATTACAAGAGACCCAGTACTTC
>TRBV12-3/TRBV12-4|.|few|TRBJ2-1
CASSSGLGLEQFF
TGTGCCAGCAGTTCGGGACTGGGCCTTGAGCAGTTCTTC
>TRBV7-2|TRBD2|many|TRBJ2-1
CASSLRDTSGKVNEQFF
TGTGCCAGCAGCTTAAGGGATACTAGCGGGAAGGTCAATGAGCAGTTCTTC
>TRBV12-3/TRBV12-4|.|.|TRBJ1-1
CASSWGNGRAAEAFF
TGTGCCAGCAGTTGGGGGAACGGGAGGGCTGCTGAAGCTTTCTTT
>TRBV6-1|.|.|TRBJ2-7
CASTRQASREQYF
TGTGCCAGCACCAGACAGGCTTCTCGCGAGCAGTACTTC
>TRBV18|.|.|TRBJ1-5
CASSPHKDQPQHF
TGTGCCAGCTCACCGCACAAGGATCAGCCCCAGCATTTT
>TRBV7-3|.|.|TRBJ2-3
CASPSCAGTDTQYF
TGTGCCAGCCCCTCCTGTGCGGGGACAGATACGCAGTATTTT
>TRBV9|TRBD1|few|TRBJ2-7
CASPFVGQAYEQYF
TGTGCCAGCCCCTTCGTTGGACAGGCCTACGAGCAGTACTTC
>TRBV5-6|.|.|TRBJ2-3
CASSSRLENTDTQYF
TGTGCCAGCAGCTCGCGACTCGAAAACACAGATACGCAGTATTTT
>TRBV6-1|.|few|TRBJ1-2
CASSEAGPGGYGYTF
TGTGCCAGCAGTGAAGCGGGACCGGGAGGTTATGGCTACACCTTC
>TRBV6-1|TRBD1|many|TRBJ1-6
CASCLETGGQPLHF
TGTGCCAGCTGCCTGGAGACAGGGGGTCAACCCCTCCACTTT
>TRBV2|TRBD2|few|TRBJ2-4
CASSDVAGPLAKNIQYF
TGTGCCAGCAGTGACGTAGCGGGGCCGCTAGCCAAAAACATTCAGTACTTC
>TRBV7-2|.|few|TRBJ2-5
CASSLLVKATQYF
TGTGCCAGCAGCTTATTGGTAAAGGCTACCCAGTACTTC
>TRBV5-1|.|many|TRBJ1-1
CASSFRAGNTEAFF
TGCGCCAGCAGCTTCCGGGCGGGGAACACTGAAGCTTTCTTT
>TRBV10-3|.|few|TRBJ1-4
CATPGGLTNEKLFF
TGTGCCACCCCCGGAGGCCTAACTAATGAAAAACTGTTTTTT
>TRBV5-1|TRBD2|.|TRBJ2-1
CASSPTGLAGGLYNEQFF
TGCGCCAGCAGCCCTACGGGACTAGCGGGGGGATTGTACAATGAGCAGTTCTTC
>TRBV6-2/TRBV6-3|TRBD1|many|TRBJ1-1
CASKGQGNTEAFF
TGTGCCAGTAAGGGACAGGGGAACACTGAAGCTTTCTTT
>TRBV5-1|TRBD1|.|TRBJ1-4
CASSLAGGINDEKLFF
TGCGCCAGCAGCTTGGCAGGGGGTATAAATGATGAAAAACTGTTTTTT
>TRBV30|.|.|TRBJ2-6
CAWNRDGANVLTF
TGTGCCTGGAACAGGGATGGGGCCAACGTCCTGACTTTC
>TRBV20-1|.|.|TRBJ1-4
CSASRPQGWSEKLFF
TGCAGTGCTAGCCGGCCACAGGGTTGGAGTGAAAAACTGTTTTTT
>TRBV5-4|TRBD2|.|TRBJ2-1
CASSFRRTSGNNEQFF
TGTGCCAGCAGCTTCCGCCGGACTAGCGGCAACAATGAGCAGTTCTTC
>TRBV9|.|.|TRBJ2-1
CASIPGGGGPYNEQFF
TGTGCCAGCATTCCTGGAGGGGGGGGCCCCTACAATGAGCAGTTCTTC
>TRBV3-1|.|.|TRBJ1-2
CASSRGIYGYTF
TGTGCCAGCAGCCGAGGTATCTATGGCTACACCTTC
>TRBV12-3/TRBV12-4|.|few|TRBJ1-1
CASGDEWTEAFF
TGTGCCAGCGGGGACGAGTGGACTGAAGCTTTCTTT
>TRBV6-5|TRBD2|few|TRBJ2-7
CASRYRTSEQYF
TGTGCCAGCAGATATCGGACTAGCGAGCAGTACTTC
>TRBV27|TRBD1|.|TRBJ1-1
CATGRTGGLGTEAFF
TGTGCCACCGGGAGGACAGGGGGCCTAGGGACTGAAGCTTTCTTT
>TRBV3-1|.|many|TRBJ2-1
CASSQAPNNEQFF
TGTGCCAGCAGCCAAGCCCCGAACAATGAGCAGTTCTTC
>TRBV20-1|.|few|TRBJ1-1
CSATPPNTEAFF
TGCAGTGCCACACCGCCTAACACTGAAGCTTTCTTT
>TRBV20-1|.|few|TRBJ2-7
CSASIRARGSYEQYF
TGCAGTGCTTCTATAAGGGCAAGGGGCTCCTACGAGCAGTACTTC
>TRBV7-2|.|few|TRBJ2-7
CASSLAGKTYEQYF
TGTGCCAGCAGCTTAGCGGGAAAGACCTACGAGCAGTACTTC
>TRBV6-1|TRBD1|.|TRBJ1-1
CASSRRELWDSTEAFF
TGTGCCAGCAGTCGCCGAGAGCTTTGGGACAGCACTGAAGCTTTCTTT
>TRBV29-1|.|few|TRBJ1-2
CSASKKSGFNYGYTF
TGCAGCGCCTCTAAAAAGTCGGGTTTTAACTATGGCTACACCTTC
>TRBV5-1|.|few|TRBJ2-7
CASSFQGREQYF
TGCGCCAGCAGCTTTCAGGGGCGCGAGCAGTACTTC